One sample yielded the 6 T cell receptor beta chains listed below, sequenced in a study of blood T cell repertoires in COVID-19. Clones were read by immunoSEQ multiplex PCR, and TCRdb kept only the in-frame ones, dropping some. The table has roughly 110,000 clones, around 80% seen once; the top ten hold 6.2%. Material: peripheral blood. The receptors were gathered from a man aged 80 or over with COVID-19, enrolled during active disease.

The chain carries TRBV28 and TRBJ1-1; possibly TRBD1 for D (5 bases). Looked up from germline, CDR1 is MDHEN and CDR2 is SYDVKM. V gave up 6 bases and J gave up 1 base, with 12 bases separating them. This CDR3 has 14 amino acids. The CDR3 spells CASRPGLQNTEAFF. The CDR3 nucleotides read TGTGCCAGCAGACCGGGACTCCAGAACACTGAAGCTTTCTTT. Full variable domain (remainder filled in from reference TRBV28 and TRBJ1-1): DVKVTQSSRYLVKRTGEKVFLECVQDMDHENMFWYRQDPGLGLRLIYFSYDVKMKEKGDIPEGYSVSREKKERFSLILESASTNQTSMYLCASRPGLQNTEAFFGQGTRLTVV.

The rearrangement uses TRBV27 and TRBJ2-7; perhaps TRBD2 as D (6 bases). Trimming stripped 5 bases from V and 1 base from J, with 12 bases between. The CDR3 has 14 residues. CDR1 is MNHEY and CDR2 is SMNVEV in the germline V gene (reference sequence). Here the CDR3 reads CASSPSGLSYEQYF. The CDR3 coding sequence is TGTGCCAGCAGTCCCTCGGGACTTTCCTACGAGCAGTACTTC.

This clone was picked up one time. This chain joins TRBV6-5 and TRBJ1-2; possibly TRBD1 for D (5 bases). The length of the CDR3 is 14 residues. Germline-derived CDR1 and CDR2 are MNHEY and SVGAGI. V dropped 2 bases and J dropped 4 bases, with 11 bases sitting between them. In DNA form, the CDR3 reads TGTGCCAGCAGTTACGCTGGGGGAGGCTATGGCTACACCTTC. Residues: CASSYAGGGYGYTF.

This clone turned up a few times. The chain recombines TRBV7-6 with TRBJ2-1; 9 bases match TRBD1. The ends lost 2 bases at V and 7 bases at J; junction bases unmatched: 9. There are 16 residues in the CDR3. The V gene's germline CDR1 is SGHVS and CDR2 FNYEAQ. The CDR3 here is CASSLRTGVGINEQFF. Here the CDR3 DNA reads TGTGCCAGCAGCTTAAGGACAGGGGTAGGGATAAATGAGCAGTTCTTC.

This chain joins TRBV7-8 and TRBJ2-2; TRBD2 matches at 11 bases. Per germline, CDR1 SGHVS and CDR2 FQNEAQ. V dropped 5 bases and J dropped 2; count of bases not matched to a gene: 7. The CDR3 is made up of 17 amino acids. The chain's CDR3 is CASSRSRLAGNTGELFF. CDR3 in DNA: TGTGCCAGCAGCCGAAGTCGACTAGCGGGAAACACCGGGGAGCTGTTTTTT. Together with reference TRBV7-8 and TRBJ2-2, the CDR3 gives the full variable domain: GAGVSQSPRYKVAKRGQDVALRCDPISGHVSLFWYQQALGQGPEFLTYFQNEAQLDKSGLPSDRFFAERPEGSVSTLKIQRTQQEDSAVYLCASSRSRLAGNTGELFFGEGSRLTVL.

This sequence joins TRBV28 and TRBJ2-3; possible D gene TRBD2, 5 bases. Germline V gene sequence: CDR1 MDHEN, CDR2 SYDVKM. The CDR3 consists of 17 residues. Deletions cut 7 bases from V and 0 bases from J, with 20 bases between. CDR3 nucleotide sequence: TGTGCCAGCACCTCGTGGAGGATCGTGCCGAGCACAGATACGCAGTATTTT. Amino acid sequence: CASTSWRIVPSTDTQYF.